The following is a TCR beta chain sequence with its context. The target antigen is unknown. These data are taken from a study of OX40 agonist ivuxolimab in advanced cancers. General observations from the study: Patients with a partial response at 0.1-3.0 mg/kg had among the lowest clonal expansion. Within 6 weeks, CD4+ and CD8+ blood T cells expanded clonally at 0.1 to 3.0 mg/kg. Certain nonresponders additionally had low normalized T-cell clonal expansion.

Generated by immunoSEQ multiplex PCR, the TCRdb table keeps only in-frame clones and is missing some. The sample contains tens of thousands of clones, more than 65% of which appear only once. The CDR3 length is 15 residues. Germline V gene lookup returns CDR1 MNHNY and CDR2 SVGAGI (reference sequence). V lost 2 bases and J 1 base, leaving 9 bases between the germline ends. The rearrangement links TRBV6-6 to TRBJ1-3; D unresolved. This TCR derives from an adult with an advanced solid tumor such as melanoma, head and neck, liver or kidney cancer. The sequencing used CD4+ or CD8+ T cells sorted from blood, collected in a trial of the OX40 agonist ivuxolimab. CDR3 in amino acids: CASSYEFRSGNTIYF. CDR3 sequence (DNA): TGTGCCAGCAGTTACGAATTTCGGTCTGGAAACACCATATATTTT.